These 25 T cell receptor beta chains came from one sample sequenced in a study of PD-1 blockade in classical Hodgkin lymphoma (dated by TCRdb to 2019 to 2021). The library was made by the immunoSEQ multiplex PCR assay. TCRdb stores this immuneACCESS table with in-frame sequences only. Part of the clones is absent; in the studies checked, under half of the shortfall reflects unresolved V genes, and no reason is known for the rest. The sample table lists around 20,000 clones, 89% of them with a count of one. The ten most abundant clones make up 0.2% to 0.3% of the sample. The time point label, read with the paper, signifies: newly diagnosed, previously untreated cHL patient sample. A Miltenyi CD4+ T cell isolation kit was used for magnetic negative selection to purify CD4+ T cells from thawed PBMCs. The sample comprised CD4+ T cells from blood. The receptors derive from a human donor with classical Hodgkin lymphoma.

The V and J genes are TRBV5-1 and TRBJ2-7, with 7 nucleotides matching TRBD2. The V gene end was trimmed by 7 bases and the J gene end by 2 bases; junction bases not matched to a gene: 15. The CDR3 extends over 16 amino acids. Germline lookup yields CDR1 SGHRS and CDR2 YFSETQ. The CDR3 region is CASGGGGARVPYEQYF. CDR3 DNA sequence: TGCGCCAGCGGAGGCGGGGGAGCCCGGGTTCCCTACGAGCAGTACTTC.

A few counts support this clone. This chain connects TRBV28 to TRBJ1-6; a possible D gene is TRBD1 (5 bases). The CDR3 covers 13 residues. Germline CDR1 MDHEN, CDR2 SYDVKM. The V gene lost 8 bases and the J gene lost 7 bases, with 12 bases spanning the gap. In DNA, the CDR3 is TGTGCCAGCGGGGGTACCGTAAATTCACCCCTCCACTTT. As protein: CASGGTVNSPLHF.

The rearrangement joins TRBV20-1 to TRBJ2-1, with a tentative D call TRBD1 (6 bases). This CDR3 has 11 amino acids. CDR1 and CDR2 from the germline V gene are DFQATT and SNEGSKA (reference sequence). V shed 3 bases and J shed 15 bases, with 15 bases lying between them. The CDR3 region has the DNA TGCAGTGCTAGTGAGGTCAGGGGACCGTTCTTC. Its translation is CSASEVRGPFF.

The rearrangement uses TRBV6-1 and TRBJ1-5; D is ambiguous. Germline CDR1 reads MNHNS; CDR2 reads SASEGT. The length of the CDR3 is 15 residues. The germline V and J ends were trimmed by 7 bases and 0 bases, with 13 bases remaining between them. Here the CDR3 reads CASNRAGISNQPQHF. The DNA of the CDR3 is TGTGCCAGCAACCGCGCAGGAATTAGCAATCAGCCCCAGCATTTT.

The rearrangement uses TRBV2 and TRBJ2-7; 7 bases align to TRBD1. Germline CDR1 is SNHLY and CDR2 is FYNNEI. J gave up 4 bases and V 6 bases, and 6 bases lay outside the gene matches. The CDR3 is made up of 13 amino acids. The CDR3 region has the DNA TGTGCCAGCAGCCTCGACAGGGTATACGAGCAGTACTTC. Protein product: CASSLDRVYEQYF.

The gene calls are TRBV7-2 and TRBJ1-6; D gene uncertain. V dropped 6 bases and J dropped 10 bases, with 16 bases sitting between them. The CDR3 consists of 14 residues. Germline CDR1 reads SGHTA; CDR2 reads FQGNSA. CDR3 loop: CASRLEPPGSPLHF. The CDR3 region has the DNA TGTGCCAGCAGGTTGGAGCCACCGGGGTCACCCCTCCACTTT.

Worth noting for this clone: A junction end diverges from the germline sequence, so it may reflect a read error. This chain links TRBV20-1 with TRBJ2-3; unclear D gene. The V gene's germline CDR1 is DFQATT and CDR2 SNEGSKA (reference sequence). The CDR3 covers 11 residues. This CDR3 reads CGRQITDTQYF. The CDR3 bases are TGTGGGCGGCAGATCACAGATACGCAGTATTTT.

The chain combines TRBV15 with TRBJ2-5, with 7 bases identical to TRBD1. The CDR3 is 13 amino acids. With V trimmed by 5 bases and J by 4 bases, 4 bases remained unmatched. The germline gives CDR1 LNHNV, CDR2 YYDKDF (reference sequence). The DNA for the CDR3 is TGTGCCACCAGCTACAGGGGAAGAGAGACCCAGTACTTC. Encoded protein: CATSYRGRETQYF.

This chain uses TRBV25-1 with TRBJ1-6; no definite D call. The CDR3 runs to 15 residues. Trimming left V 1 base short and J 6 bases short, with 10 bases between. The germline gives CDR1 MGHDK, CDR2 SYGVNS. This chain's CDR3 is CASSEFGSSNSPLHF. In DNA form, the CDR3 reads TGTGCCAGCAGTGAATTCGGCAGCTCTAATTCACCCCTCCACTTT. The full variable domain, completed using reference TRBV25-1 and TRBJ1-6, is EADIYQTPRYLVIGTGKKITLECSQTMGHDKMYWYQQDPGMELHLIHYSYGVNSTEKGDLSSESTVSRIRTEHFPLTLESARPSHTSQYLCASSEFGSSNSPLHFGNGTRLTVT.

The chain combines TRBV6-5 with TRBJ1-2, with a tentative D call TRBD1 (5 bases). Trimming removed 6 bases from V and 2 bases from J, with 16 bases in between. The CDR3 runs 15 residues. Germline assignment: CDR1 MNHEY and CDR2 SVGAGI. CDR3 region: CASSTTGGLNYGYTF. For the CDR3, the DNA is TGTGCCAGCAGCACCACGGGGGGACTCAACTATGGCTACACCTTC.

The chain is built from TRBV18 and TRBJ2-3, with 10 nucleotides matching TRBD2. V was pared by 3 bases and J by 7 bases, with 10 bases of the junction left unmatched. The germline CDR1 and CDR2 sequences are KGHSH and LQKENI. CDR3 length: 16 residues. Written as DNA, the CDR3 is TGTGCCAGCTCACCTGGAGCGGGAGGGCCTTCAAATACGCAGTATTTT. It is translated as CASSPGAGGPSNTQYF.

The chain joins TRBV19 to TRBJ1-2, with TRBD1 matching 7 bases. Trimming removed 4 bases from V and 13 bases from J; junction bases left unmatched: 15. CDR1 and CDR2 from the germline V gene are LNHDA and SQIVND (reference sequence). The CDR3 is made up of 14 amino acids. The CDR3 sequence: CASSKLDREYWLTF. The DNA for the CDR3 is TGTGCCAGTAGTAAATTAGACAGGGAATATTGGCTCACCTTC.

V is TRBV7-2 and J is TRBJ2-7, with TRBD2 matching 9 bases. Germline values: CDR1 SGHTA, CDR2 FQGNSA. The CDR3 covers 17 residues. J was trimmed by 5 bases and V by 5 bases; bases with no gene match: 16. CDR3: CASSATISGSLRDEQYF. CDR3 bases: TGTGCCAGCAGCGCCACCATTAGCGGGAGCTTGAGAGACGAGCAGTACTTC.

V and J are TRBV5-1 and TRBJ2-2; tentatively, D is TRBD1 or TRBD2 (5 bases each). V was shortened by 4 bases and J by 1 base, with 11 bases between the two germline ends. CDR3 length: 15 residues. Germline V lookup: CDR1 SGHRS, CDR2 YFSETQ. CDR3 DNA sequence: TGCGCCAGCAGCCCAGGGACGAGGAACACCGGGGAGCTGTTTTTT. It is translated as CASSPGTRNTGELFF.

This chain links TRBV11-2 with TRBJ1-1; D uncertain. This CDR3 spans 14 amino acids. Trimming took 6 bases from V and 0 from J, leaving 11 bases between them. CDR1 is SGHAT and CDR2 is FQNNGV in the germline V gene. As DNA, the CDR3 is TGTGCCAGCAGTCCGCAGCGGTTGAACACTGAAGCTTTCTTT. It specifies CASSPQRLNTEAFF.

The V gene is TRBV5-1, the J gene TRBJ2-3; maybe TRBD2 (6 bases). This CDR3 has 15 residues. Germline V gives CDR1 SGHRS, CDR2 YFSETQ. V was clipped by 4 bases and J by 1 base, with 13 bases between them. This chain's CDR3 is CASSALGGRTDTQYF. The CDR3, as DNA: TGCGCCAGCAGCGCCCTGGGGGGTCGCACAGATACGCAGTATTTT.

V and J are TRBV5-8 and TRBJ2-7; D ambiguous. Trimming took 2 bases from V and 3 from J, leaving 12 bases between them. Per the germline V gene, CDR1 is SGHTS and CDR2 is YDEGEE. The CDR3 length is 14 residues. The CDR3, as DNA: TGTGCCAGCAGCTTTGCAGCTCGAGGCTACGAGCAGTACTTC. Amino acids: CASSFAARGYEQYF.

The gene calls are TRBV5-1 and TRBJ2-2, with 11 bases that match TRBD2. The V gene end was trimmed by 5 bases and the J gene end by 6 bases; junction bases not matched to a gene: 3. The CDR3 loop spans 14 amino acids. Germline-derived CDR1 and CDR2 are SGHRS and YFSETQ. This CDR3 reads CASRLAGAPGELFF. DNA for the CDR3: TGCGCCAGCAGACTAGCGGGAGCCCCCGGGGAGCTGTTTTTT. The whole variable domain, remainder taken from reference TRBV5-1 and TRBJ2-2, is KAGVTQTPRYLIKTRGQQVTLSCSPISGHRSVSWYQQTPGQGLQFLFEYFSETQRNKGNFPGRFSGRQFSNSRSEMNVSTLELGDSALYLCASRLAGAPGELFFGEGSRLTVL.

The chain couples TRBV18 to TRBJ1-1, with D unresolved. Per germline, CDR1 KGHSH and CDR2 LQKENI. The CDR3 sequence is 13 residues long. Trimming took 2 bases from V and 0 from J, leaving 4 bases between them. CDR3 in amino acids: CASSPSVNTEAFF. CDR3 nucleotide sequence: TGTGCCAGCTCACCATCTGTGAACACTGAAGCTTTCTTT.

The V call is TRBV19, the J call TRBJ1-2; D is uncertain. This CDR3 region has 14 residues. Germline-derived CDR1 and CDR2 are LNHDA and SQIVND (reference sequence). Trimming took 2 bases from V and 4 from J, leaving 11 bases between them. CDR3 in DNA: TGTGCCAGTAGTATACGCAGAAACCTCTATGGCTACACCTTC. This codes for CASSIRRNLYGYTF.

The V call is TRBV5-1, the J call TRBJ2-1; tentative D call: TRBD2 (6 bases). CDR3 length: 17 amino acids. Germline loops: CDR1 SGHRS, CDR2 YFSETQ. V lost 1 base and J lost 4, with 18 bases in between. The CDR3 region has the DNA TGCGCCAGCAGCTTGACGCTTTTTACAGGACTATACAATGAGCAGTTCTTC. The encoded protein is CASSLTLFTGLYNEQFF.

This chain links TRBV30 with TRBJ2-1; D gene unclear. Germline values: CDR1 GTSNPN, CDR2 SVGIG (reference sequence). CDR3 length: 14 amino acids. Trimming cost V 4 bases and J 6 bases, with 16 bases left between them. The CDR3 loop reads CAWKPAVWGNEQFF. CDR3 DNA: TGTGCCTGGAAACCAGCTGTCTGGGGCAATGAGCAGTTCTTC.

V usage is TRBV7-9 and J usage is TRBJ1-1; D is possibly TRBD1 (6 bases). CDR1 is SEHNR, CDR2 FQNEAQ, per germline (reference sequence). V was cut by 2 bases and J by 2 bases, with 9 bases left in between. This CDR3 spans 14 amino acids. CDR3 DNA: TGTGCCAGCAGCTTACTTGGGGGCAACACTGAAGCTTTCTTT. Translation: CASSLLGGNTEAFF.

The chain employs TRBV15 and TRBJ2-1, with TRBD2 identical over 9 bases. The CDR3 sequence is 15 residues long. The germline CDR1 and CDR2 sequences are LNHNV and YYDKDF (reference sequence). With V trimmed by 1 base and J by 6 bases, 4 bases remained unmatched. CDR3 DNA sequence: TGTGCCACCAGCAGAGGACTAGCGGACTCCAATGAGCAGTTCTTC. This encodes CATSRGLADSNEQFF.

This rearrangement joins TRBV2 to TRBJ1-5, with D unresolved. From germline, CDR1 is SNHLY and CDR2 FYNNEI. The CDR3 has 15 amino acids. Trimming cost V 4 bases and J 2 bases, with 12 bases left between them. Written as DNA, the CDR3 is TGTGCCAGCAGTGCCGCCGCGATGGGCAATCAGCCCCAGCATTTT. It specifies CASSAAAMGNQPQHF.